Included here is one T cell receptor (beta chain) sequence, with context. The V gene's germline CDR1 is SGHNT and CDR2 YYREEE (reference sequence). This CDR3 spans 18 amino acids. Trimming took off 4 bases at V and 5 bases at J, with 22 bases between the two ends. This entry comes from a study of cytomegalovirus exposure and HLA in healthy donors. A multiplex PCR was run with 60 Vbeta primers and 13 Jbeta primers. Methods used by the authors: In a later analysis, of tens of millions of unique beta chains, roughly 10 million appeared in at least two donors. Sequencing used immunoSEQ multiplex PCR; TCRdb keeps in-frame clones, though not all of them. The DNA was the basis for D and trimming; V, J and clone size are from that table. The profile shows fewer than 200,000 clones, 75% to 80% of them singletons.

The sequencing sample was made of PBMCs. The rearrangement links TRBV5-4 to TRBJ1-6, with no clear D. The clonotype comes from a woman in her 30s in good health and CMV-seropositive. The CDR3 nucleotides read TGTGCCAGCAGCGCGAACCGGGAGCCCGCACTTCATAATTCACCCCTCCACTTT. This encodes CASSANREPALHNSPLHF.